The 32 T cell receptor beta chains presented below share a single source sample, sequenced in a study of vaccination and CD4 T cells after COVID-19. These receptors' antigens are unknown. This sample's treatment: roughly ten-day PBMC culture with coronavirus spike peptide pools or control peptides (ViraFEST assay). Cultured CD4+ T-cell DNA underwent Oncomine TCR Beta short-read sequencing. TCRdb passed the PCR reads through MiXCR, listing each CDR3 protein once. The sample yields 9,000 to 15,000 distinct CDR3 sequences, around 50% seen once. The sample taken for sequencing was CD4+ T cells from blood, cultured in vitro. All receptors derive from a human donor who had recovered from COVID-19.

The chain carries TRBV11-2 and TRBJ2-7; TRBD1 matches at 7 bases. This CDR3 has 14 amino acids. The J segment lost 4 bases and the V segment lost 5 bases, leaving 8 bases of the junction unmatched. Germline-derived CDR1 and CDR2 are SGHAT and FQNNGV. The CDR3 spells CASSRGQSLYEQYF. The DNA of the CDR3 is TGTGCCAGCAGCCGGGGACAGAGCTTGTACGAGCAGTACTTC.

This clonotype was counted between two and nine times. The chain employs TRBV12-3 or TRBV12-4 and TRBJ1-5; tentatively, D is TRBD1 (6 bases). V was pared by 8 bases and J by 5 bases, with 10 bases between. CDR3 length: 12 residues. The CDR3 protein is CASQQGYQPQHF. DNA of the CDR3: TGTGCCAGCCAACAGGGTTATCAGCCCCAGCATTTT.

V is TRBV10-3 and J is TRBJ1-1; 8 bases line up with TRBD1. J lost 5 bases, V lost 0 bases, and 5 bases had no gene match. CDR3 length: 15 residues. Germline values: CDR1 ENHRY, CDR2 SYGVKD. The CDR3 is CAISESGQGRTEAFF. In DNA form, the CDR3 reads TGTGCCATCAGTGAGTCAGGACAGGGTCGGACTGAAGCTTTCTTT.

V gene TRBV10-3 combines with J gene TRBJ2-3; D remains unclear. Germline loops: CDR1 ENHRY, CDR2 SYGVKD. This CDR3 has 15 residues. Trimming pared 4 bases from V and 9 bases from J, leaving 20 bases between. The CDR3 loop reads CAISAPSDPQITQYF. CDR3 DNA sequence: TGTGCCATCAGTGCCCCCTCCGATCCACAGATAACGCAGTATTTT.

The chain employs TRBV20-1 and TRBJ2-4; the D gene is possibly TRBD2 (5 bases). CDR1 is DFQATT and CDR2 is SNEGSKA in the germline V gene (reference sequence). CDR3 length equals 16 residues. V was trimmed by 7 bases and J by 0 bases, leaving 19 bases between them. The CDR3 sequence is CSVPARGDLAKNIQYF. The CDR3 nucleotides are TGCAGTGTACCAGCCCGGGGAGATCTAGCCAAAAACATTCAGTACTTC.

The V call is TRBV24-1, the J call TRBJ2-3; TRBD1 matches 9 bases. The CDR3 runs 15 residues. The trim removed 3 bases at V and 1 base at J, leaving 1 base unmatched. Germline V CDR1 and CDR2: KGHDR, SFDVKD. CDR3 region: CATSDGTGRTDTQYF. As DNA, the CDR3 is TGTGCCACCAGTGATGGGACAGGGCGCACAGATACGCAGTATTTT.

The chain is built from TRBV7-3 and TRBJ2-3; D is perhaps TRBD2 (6 bases). The germline V gene has CDR1 SGHTA and CDR2 FQGTGA. There are 15 residues in the CDR3. V was shortened by 4 bases and J by 1 base, with 12 bases between the two germline ends. The CDR3 region has the DNA TGTGCCAGCAGCTCCACGGGGGACCGCACAGATACGCAGTATTTT. Its protein product is CASSSTGDRTDTQYF.

The chain recombines TRBV6-2 or TRBV6-3 with TRBJ1-1; perhaps TRBD1 as D (6 bases). CDR1 MNHEY and CDR2 SVGEGT come from the germline V gene. The V end lost 4 bases, the J end lost 1 base, and 10 bases lay between the germline ends. The CDR3 is 14 amino acids. CDR3 loop: CASSLLQGNTEAFF. Here the CDR3 DNA reads TGTGCCAGCAGTTTGTTACAGGGGAACACTGAAGCTTTCTTT.

The rearrangement links TRBV10-1 to TRBJ1-4; no clear D gene. Trimming shortened V by 2 bases and J by 10 bases, and 11 bases separated the two germline ends. The CDR3 is 13 amino acids. The germline V gene encodes CDR1 WNHNN and CDR2 SYGVQD (reference sequence). The CDR3 bases are TGCGCCAGCAGTGAGCCCGACATTGGAAAACTGTTTTTT. Amino acids: CASSEPDIGKLFF.

V is TRBV7-2 and J is TRBJ2-7, with TRBD2 matching over 8 bases. Trimming cost V 3 bases and J 7 bases; bases outside gene matches: 8. The germline V gene has CDR1 SGHTA and CDR2 FQGNSA. The CDR3 has 14 amino acids. In nucleotides, the CDR3 is TGTGCCAGCAGCTTTAGCGGGGCAACGTGGGAGCAGTACTTC. Encoded protein: CASSFSGATWEQYF.

This clonotype came up a few times. CDR3 sequence (DNA): TGTGCCAGCAGCTGGGGACCCCTCGAGCAGTACTTC. It yields the protein CASSWGPLEQYF. The chain is built from TRBV7-3 and TRBJ2-7, with D possibly called TRBD1 or TRBD2 (5 bases each). CDR3 length: 12 residues. Germline CDR1 is SGHTA and CDR2 is FQGTGA. V was clipped by 4 bases and J by 6 bases, with 10 bases between them.

This clonotype was observed once. The J gene is TRBJ1-2, the V gene TRBV2; 8 bases are shared with TRBD1. There are 13 residues in the CDR3. After removal of 6 bases from V and 8 bases from J, the junction contained 8 bases not matched to a gene. Per the germline V gene, CDR1 is SNHLY and CDR2 is FYNNEI. The chain's CDR3 is CASRLGQGAGYTF. The CDR3 DNA reads as TGTGCCAGCAGGCTGGGGCAGGGGGCCGGCTACACCTTC. Supplemented by reference TRBV2 and TRBJ1-2, the full variable domain reads EPEVTQTPSHQVTQMGQEVILRCVPISNHLYFYWYRQILGQKVEFLVSFYNNEISEKSEIFDDQFSVERPDGSNFTLKIRSTKLEDSAMYFCASRLGQGAGYTFGSGTRLTVV.

The J gene is TRBJ2-7, the V gene TRBV2; TRBD2 agrees at 9 bases. This CDR3 region has 16 residues. CDR1 is SNHLY, CDR2 FYNNEI, per germline. The V and J ends lost 2 bases and 1 base, in that order; junction bases with no gene match: 6. CDR3 bases: TGTGCCAGCAGTGAATCTGGAGCGGGGGGATCCTACGAGCAGTACTTC. It codes for CASSESGAGGSYEQYF.

This clonotype is large (0.1 to 1%) by share. This chain's CDR3 is CASSPHRQGENTEAFF. DNA of the CDR3: TGTGCCAGCTCACCACACAGGCAGGGAGAGAACACTGAAGCTTTCTTT. The genes are TRBV18 and TRBJ1-1, with a possible D match to TRBD1 (5 bases). CDR1 is KGHSH, CDR2 LQKENI, per germline. This CDR3 is built from 16 residues. V was pared by 1 base and J by 1 base, with 13 bases between.

This clonotype was seen a few times. The J gene is TRBJ2-7, the V gene TRBV6-1; perhaps TRBD1 as D (7 bases). Germline CDR1 reads MNHNS; CDR2 reads SASEGT. The CDR3 is 13 amino acids. Trimming pared 7 bases from V and 4 bases from J, leaving 14 bases between. The CDR3 DNA reads TGTGCCAGCAAGGTGGCAGGGGGGTACGAGCAGTACTTC. Its translation: CASKVAGGYEQYF.

The chain couples TRBV7-2 to TRBJ2-5; no firm D call. Trimming removed 2 bases from V and 2 bases from J, with 9 bases in between. Germline values: CDR1 SGHTA, CDR2 FQGNSA. The CDR3 extends over 14 amino acids. CDR3 sequence reads: CASSLKSMQETQYF. Written as DNA, the CDR3 is TGTGCCAGCAGCTTAAAGTCGATGCAAGAGACCCAGTACTTC.

The DNA for the CDR3 is TGTGCCAGCAGCAAAGGGGGGAGAGGGGAAAAACTGTTTTTT. Its translation is CASSKGGRGEKLFF. This chain links TRBV21-1 with TRBJ1-4; TRBD1 reflects the table's D call only, with no check against the DNA. TRBV21-1 is annotated as a pseudogene. The CDR3 is made up of 14 amino acids.

V usage is TRBV28 and J usage is TRBJ1-5; D not certain. Per the germline V gene, CDR1 is MDHEN and CDR2 is SYDVKM. This CDR3 spans 13 amino acids. Trimming removed 3 bases at V and 3 bases at J, with 6 bases between. The CDR3 region is CASSFLLNQPQHF. CDR3 in DNA: TGTGCCAGCAGTTTTCTTCTCAATCAGCCCCAGCATTTT.

This clonotype was found a few times. The chain is built from TRBV11-2 and TRBJ2-7; no clear D gene. The germline V and J ends were trimmed by 6 bases and 6 bases, with 15 bases remaining between them. The CDR3 has 13 amino acids. Germline lookup yields CDR1 SGHAT and CDR2 FQNNGV. CDR3 nucleotides: TGTGCCAGCAGAAGCCAAGCGACCGGCGAGCAGTACTTC. Its protein product is CASRSQATGEQYF. Full variable domain (remainder filled in from reference TRBV11-2 and TRBJ2-7): EAGVAQSPRYKIIEKRQSVAFWCNPISGHATLYWYQQILGQGPKLLIQFQNNGVVDDSQLPKDRFSAERLKGVDSTLKIQPAKLEDSAVYLCASRSQATGEQYFGPGTRLTVT.

The gene calls are TRBV14 and TRBJ2-2; D may be TRBD2 (7 bases). This CDR3 region has 16 residues. Germline-derived CDR1 and CDR2 are SGHDN and FVKESK. Trimming stripped 4 bases from V and 3 bases from J, with 15 bases between. The CDR3 region has the DNA TGTGCCAGCAGCCTCCGAAGAGGGGGGGACACCGGGGAGCTGTTTTTT. Its translation is CASSLRRGGDTGELFF.

This clonotype was counted a few times. The rearrangement links TRBV7-9 to TRBJ1-2; D ambiguous. Germline-derived CDR1 and CDR2 are SEHNR and FQNEAQ (reference sequence). The CDR3 covers 13 residues. Trimming cost V 2 bases and J 6 bases, with 10 bases left between them. CDR3 amino acids: CASSLTAEDGYTF. The CDR3 DNA sequence: TGTGCCAGCAGCTTAACAGCGGAAGATGGCTACACCTTC.

This clonotype was counted only a few times. The gene calls are TRBV20-1 and TRBJ1-6; 8 nucleotides agree with TRBD1. This CDR3 region has 13 residues. In germline, CDR1 is DFQATT, CDR2 SNEGSKA (reference sequence). J gave up 6 bases and V 2 bases, and 0 bases lay outside the gene matches. This CDR3 reads CSARTGGNSPLHF. CDR3 nucleotide sequence: TGCAGTGCTAGAACAGGGGGTAATTCACCCCTCCACTTT.

This clonotype has more than one count but fewer than ten. The V gene is TRBV20-1, the J gene TRBJ2-3, with 13 bases that match TRBD2. Germline assignment: CDR1 DFQATT and CDR2 SNEGSKA (reference sequence). V shed 0 bases and J 0 bases; nucleotides not matched to a gene: 12. The CDR3 loop spans 20 amino acids. CDR3 nucleotides: TGCAGTGCTAGAGATAGATTCGGGACTAGCGGGGCCCTAAGCACAGATACGCAGTATTTT. Its protein product is CSARDRFGTSGALSTDTQYF.

The J gene is TRBJ2-2, the V gene TRBV7-2, with TRBD1 matching over 8 bases. V was clipped by 2 bases and J by 4 bases; unmatched bases: 3. Germline assignment: CDR1 SGHTA and CDR2 FQGNSA. The CDR3 is 15 amino acids. CDR3 region: CASSLQGAGTGELFF. In DNA, the CDR3 is TGTGCCAGCAGCTTACAGGGGGCGGGCACCGGGGAGCTGTTTTTT.

The chain couples TRBV20-1 to TRBJ2-5; D may match TRBD1 or TRBD2 (5 bases each). V dropped 0 bases and J dropped 5 bases, with 19 bases sitting between them. The CDR3 is 16 amino acids. Germline V gene data show CDR1 as DFQATT and CDR2 as SNEGSKA (reference sequence). CDR3 bases: TGCAGTGCTAGAGATCGGGTGGGGGTCCCCCGGGAGACCCAGTACTTC. Its protein product is CSARDRVGVPRETQYF.

This clonotype came up a few times. V is TRBV27 and J is TRBJ1-2, with D possibly being TRBD1 (6 bases). The V end was cut by 6 bases, the J end by 4 bases, with 12 bases between. The germline V gene has CDR1 MNHEY and CDR2 SMNVEV (reference sequence). This CDR3 is 13 amino acids long. Here the CDR3 reads CASSPPGVYGYTF. DNA for the CDR3: TGTGCCAGCAGCCCTCCAGGGGTCTATGGCTACACCTTC.

This clonotype showed up just a few times. The rearrangement links TRBV10-3 to TRBJ1-1; D is unclear. This CDR3 contains 12 residues. Germline CDR1 and CDR2: ENHRY and SYGVKD. V was clipped by 2 bases and J by 7 bases, with 8 bases between them. Written as DNA, the CDR3 is TGTGCCATCAGTGAGGGACTGATTGAAGCTTTCTTT. Translating it yields CAISEGLIEAFF.

This clonotype was counted a single time. The chain carries TRBV11-2 and TRBJ2-7; D call uncertain. Germline CDR1 and CDR2: SGHAT and FQNNGV. Trimming cost V 2 bases and J 4 bases, with 9 bases left between them. The CDR3 is 13 amino acids. DNA for the CDR3: TGTGCCAGCAGCTTAAGGAGAGGTTACGAGCAGTACTTC. Amino acids: CASSLRRGYEQYF. Drawing the rest from reference TRBV11-2 and TRBJ2-7, the complete variable domain is EAGVAQSPRYKIIEKRQSVAFWCNPISGHATLYWYQQILGQGPKLLIQFQNNGVVDDSQLPKDRFSAERLKGVDSTLKIQPAKLEDSAVYLCASSLRRGYEQYFGPGTRLTVT.

This sequence joins TRBV15 and TRBJ2-7; TRBD2 agrees at 9 bases. The CDR3 contains 18 residues. Germline trimming cut 1 base from V and 5 bases from J; bases unmatched to any gene: 15. CDR1 LNHNV and CDR2 YYDKDF come from the germline V gene (reference sequence). In DNA, the CDR3 is TGTGCCACCAGCAGAGGTAGTAGTAGGATGACTAGCGGCAACGAGCAGTACTTC. It is translated as CATSRGSSRMTSGNEQYF. Together with reference TRBV15 and TRBJ2-7, the CDR3 gives the full variable domain: DAMVIQNPRYQVTQFGKPVTLSCSQTLNHNVMYWYQQKSSQAPKLLFHYYDKDFNNEADTPDNFQSRRPNTSFCFLDIRSPGLGDTAMYLCATSRGSSRMTSGNEQYFGPGTRLTVT.

V usage is TRBV15 and J usage is TRBJ1-2; unclear D gene. The CDR3 spans 14 residues. V gave up 0 bases and J gave up 2 bases, with 7 bases separating them. Germline loops: CDR1 LNHNV, CDR2 YYDKDF (reference sequence). CDR3 amino acids: CATSRDKGNYGYTF. CDR3 nucleotides: TGTGCCACCAGCAGAGATAAGGGCAACTATGGCTACACCTTC.

This clonotype was observed a few times. The chain employs TRBV6-2 or TRBV6-3 and TRBJ1-1; a possible D gene is TRBD1 (5 bases). V was trimmed by 9 bases and J by 0 bases, leaving 17 bases between them. Germline V gene sequence: CDR1 MNHEY, CDR2 SVGEGT. CDR3 length equals 15 residues. The CDR3 coding sequence is TGTGCCAGTGGCAGGGTCCCCTCCATGAACACTGAAGCTTTCTTT. Its protein product is CASGRVPSMNTEAFF.

V gene TRBV14 combines with J gene TRBJ1-5, with D tentatively TRBD1 (5 bases). The CDR3 sequence is 12 residues long. Trimming took off 5 bases at V and 9 bases at J, with 11 bases between the two ends. Germline assignment: CDR1 SGHDN and CDR2 FVKESK. In DNA form, the CDR3 reads TGTGCCAGCAGCAAAGCCGGGGGGCCCCAGCATTTT. This codes for CASSKAGGPQHF.